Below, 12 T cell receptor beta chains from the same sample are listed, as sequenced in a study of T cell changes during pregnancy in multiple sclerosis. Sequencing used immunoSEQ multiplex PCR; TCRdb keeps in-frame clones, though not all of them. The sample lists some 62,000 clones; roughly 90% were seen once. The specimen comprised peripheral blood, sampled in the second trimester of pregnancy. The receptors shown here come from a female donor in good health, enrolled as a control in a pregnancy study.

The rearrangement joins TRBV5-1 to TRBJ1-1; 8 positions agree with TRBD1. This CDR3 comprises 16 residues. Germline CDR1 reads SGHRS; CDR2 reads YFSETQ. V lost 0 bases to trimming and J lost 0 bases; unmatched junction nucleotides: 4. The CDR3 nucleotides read TGCGCCAGCAGCTTGGGCCTGACAGGGGTGAACACTGAAGCTTTCTTT. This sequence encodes CASSLGLTGVNTEAFF.

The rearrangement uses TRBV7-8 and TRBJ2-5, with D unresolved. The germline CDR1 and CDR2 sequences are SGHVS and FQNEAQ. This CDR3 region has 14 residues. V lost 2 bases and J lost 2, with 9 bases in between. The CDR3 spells CASSLMSNQETQYF. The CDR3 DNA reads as TGTGCCAGCAGCTTAATGTCAAATCAAGAGACCCAGTACTTC.

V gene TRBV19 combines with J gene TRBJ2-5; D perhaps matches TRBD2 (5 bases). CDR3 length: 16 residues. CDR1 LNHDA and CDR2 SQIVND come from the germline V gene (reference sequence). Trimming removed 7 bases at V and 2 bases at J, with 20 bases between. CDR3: CASTSRGWIGQETQYF. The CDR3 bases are TGTGCCAGTACCTCTCGAGGGTGGATTGGTCAAGAGACCCAGTACTTC.

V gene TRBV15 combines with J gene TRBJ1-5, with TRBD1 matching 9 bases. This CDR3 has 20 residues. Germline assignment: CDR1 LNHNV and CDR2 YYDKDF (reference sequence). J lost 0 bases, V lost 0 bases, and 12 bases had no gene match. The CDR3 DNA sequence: TGTGCCACCAGCAGAGATTCCCTTTGGACAGGGGAGTATAGCAATCAGCCCCAGCATTTT. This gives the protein CATSRDSLWTGEYSNQPQHF. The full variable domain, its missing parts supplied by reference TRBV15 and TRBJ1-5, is DAMVIQNPRYQVTQFGKPVTLSCSQTLNHNVMYWYQQKSSQAPKLLFHYYDKDFNNEADTPDNFQSRRPNTSFCFLDIRSPGLGDTAMYLCATSRDSLWTGEYSNQPQHFGDGTRLSIL.

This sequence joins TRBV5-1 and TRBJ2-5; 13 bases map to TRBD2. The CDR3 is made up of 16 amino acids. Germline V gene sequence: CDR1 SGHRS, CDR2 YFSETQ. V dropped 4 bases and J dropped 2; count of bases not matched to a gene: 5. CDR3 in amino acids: CASSMGLAGSQETQYF. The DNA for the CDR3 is TGCGCCAGCAGCATGGGACTAGCGGGGAGTCAAGAGACCCAGTACTTC. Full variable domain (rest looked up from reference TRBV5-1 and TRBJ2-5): KAGVTQTPRYLIKTRGQQVTLSCSPISGHRSVSWYQQTPGQGLQFLFEYFSETQRNKGNFPGRFSGRQFSNSRSEMNVSTLELGDSALYLCASSMGLAGSQETQYFGPGTRLLVL.

The CDR3 DNA is TGTGCCAGCAAAAGGACTAGCGGGAGGGGGAACACCGGGGAGCTGTTTTTT. This encodes CASKRTSGRGNTGELFF. The rearrangement uses TRBV27 and TRBJ2-2; 15 bases align to TRBD2. Germline V CDR1 and CDR2: MNHEY, SMNVEV (reference sequence). V gave up 7 bases and J gave up 1 base; unmatched junction bases: 4. CDR3 length equals 17 residues.

The CDR3 DNA follows: TGTGCCTGGACCCCCGGGGGGGCCAGCTACACCTTC. Translation gives CAWTPGGASYTF. The chain employs TRBV30 and TRBJ1-2, with TRBD1 as a possible D gene (6 bases). Trimming removed 4 bases from V and 9 bases from J, with 15 bases in between. The CDR3 has 12 residues. Germline CDR1 GTSNPN, CDR2 SVGIG (reference sequence). The whole variable domain, remainder taken from reference TRBV30 and TRBJ1-2, is SQTIHQWPATLVQPVGSPLSLECTVEGTSNPNLYWYRQAAGRGLQLLFYSVGIGQISSEVPQNLSASRPQDRQFILSSKKLLLSDSGFYLCAWTPGGASYTFGSGTRLTVV.

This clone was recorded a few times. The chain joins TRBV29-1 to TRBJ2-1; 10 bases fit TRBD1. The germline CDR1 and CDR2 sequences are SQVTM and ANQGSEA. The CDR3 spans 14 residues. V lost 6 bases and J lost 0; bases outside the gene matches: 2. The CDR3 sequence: CSVGQGLSYNEQFF. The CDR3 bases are TGCAGCGTGGGACAGGGGCTCTCCTACAATGAGCAGTTCTTC.

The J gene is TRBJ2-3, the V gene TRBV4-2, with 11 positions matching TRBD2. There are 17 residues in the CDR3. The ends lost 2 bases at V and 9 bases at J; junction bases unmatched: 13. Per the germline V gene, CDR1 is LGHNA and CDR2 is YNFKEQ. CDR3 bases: TGTGCCAGCAGCCAACCCCAACTAGCGGGAGCCCCCACAACGCAGTATTTT. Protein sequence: CASSQPQLAGAPTTQYF.

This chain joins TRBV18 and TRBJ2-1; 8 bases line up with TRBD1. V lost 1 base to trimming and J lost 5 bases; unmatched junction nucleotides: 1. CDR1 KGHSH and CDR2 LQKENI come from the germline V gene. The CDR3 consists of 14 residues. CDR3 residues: CASSPQDRDNEQFF. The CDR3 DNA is TGTGCCAGCTCACCACAGGACAGGGACAATGAGCAGTTCTTC.

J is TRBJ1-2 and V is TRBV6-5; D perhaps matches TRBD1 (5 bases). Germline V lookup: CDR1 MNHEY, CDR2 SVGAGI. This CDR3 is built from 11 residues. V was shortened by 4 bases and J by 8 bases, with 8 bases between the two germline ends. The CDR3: CASSWGEGYTF. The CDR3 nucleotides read TGTGCCAGCAGTTGGGGGGAGGGCTACACCTTC.

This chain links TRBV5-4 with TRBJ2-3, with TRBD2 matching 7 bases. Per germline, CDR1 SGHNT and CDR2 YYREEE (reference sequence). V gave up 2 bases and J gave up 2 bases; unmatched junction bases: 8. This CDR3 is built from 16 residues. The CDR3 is CASSFPGGRDTDTQYF. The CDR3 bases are TGTGCCAGCAGCTTCCCCGGGGGGAGGGACACAGATACGCAGTATTTT.